This TCR beta chain was identified in a study of blood T cell repertoires in COVID-19. In the study overall: T cells, B-cell-depleted T cells, or PBMCs supplied cDNA or gDNA.

With V trimmed by 0 bases and J by 6 bases, 2 bases remained unmatched. Germline V CDR1 and CDR2: LGHNT, FRNRAP. CDR3 size: 14 residues. This clone occurred once. TCRdb's table, derived via immunoSEQ multiplex PCR, lists solely in-frame clones and lacks some. Here the sample spans hundreds of thousands of clones, approximately 92% being singletons. Sequencing used PBMCs or T cells enriched from blood (not recorded which). The sequence was collected from a man aged 25 to 45 who had recovered from COVID-19. This chain connects TRBV12-5 to TRBJ1-5; 7 nucleotides match TRBD1. This CDR3 reads CASGLVQGIQPQHF. CDR3 in DNA: TGTGCTAGTGGTTTGGTACAGGGGATTCAGCCCCAGCATTTT. Complete variable domain (other parts from reference TRBV12-5 and TRBJ1-5): DARVTQTPRHKVTEMGQEVTMRCQPILGHNTVFWYRQTMMQGLELLAYFRNRAPLDDSGMPKDRFSAEMPDATLATLKIQPSEPRDSAVYFCASGLVQGIQPQHFGDGTRLSIL.